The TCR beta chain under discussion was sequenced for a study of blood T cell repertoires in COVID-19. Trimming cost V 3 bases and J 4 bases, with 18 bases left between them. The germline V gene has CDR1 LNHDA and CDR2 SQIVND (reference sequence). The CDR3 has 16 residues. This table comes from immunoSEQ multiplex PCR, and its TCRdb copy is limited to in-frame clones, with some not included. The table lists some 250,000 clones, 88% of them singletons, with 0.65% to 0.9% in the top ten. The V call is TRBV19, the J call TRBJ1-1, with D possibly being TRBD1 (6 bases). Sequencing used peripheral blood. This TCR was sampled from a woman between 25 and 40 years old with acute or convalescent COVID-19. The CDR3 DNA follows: TGTGCCAGTAGTATGGATGCGACAGGACTGGCCACTGAAGCTTTCTTT. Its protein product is CASSMDATGLATEAFF.